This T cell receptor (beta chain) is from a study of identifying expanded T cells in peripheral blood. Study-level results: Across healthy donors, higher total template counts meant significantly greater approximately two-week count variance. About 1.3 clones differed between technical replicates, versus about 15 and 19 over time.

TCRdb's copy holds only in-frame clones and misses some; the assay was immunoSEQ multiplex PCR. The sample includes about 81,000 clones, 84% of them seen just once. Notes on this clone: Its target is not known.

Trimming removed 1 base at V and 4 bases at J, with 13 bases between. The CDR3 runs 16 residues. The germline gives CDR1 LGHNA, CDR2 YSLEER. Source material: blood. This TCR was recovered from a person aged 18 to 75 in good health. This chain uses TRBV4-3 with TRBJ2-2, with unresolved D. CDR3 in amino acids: CASSQGGFPLTGELFF. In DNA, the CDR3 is TGCGCCAGCAGCCAAGGGGGATTCCCCCTCACCGGGGAGCTGTTTTTT.